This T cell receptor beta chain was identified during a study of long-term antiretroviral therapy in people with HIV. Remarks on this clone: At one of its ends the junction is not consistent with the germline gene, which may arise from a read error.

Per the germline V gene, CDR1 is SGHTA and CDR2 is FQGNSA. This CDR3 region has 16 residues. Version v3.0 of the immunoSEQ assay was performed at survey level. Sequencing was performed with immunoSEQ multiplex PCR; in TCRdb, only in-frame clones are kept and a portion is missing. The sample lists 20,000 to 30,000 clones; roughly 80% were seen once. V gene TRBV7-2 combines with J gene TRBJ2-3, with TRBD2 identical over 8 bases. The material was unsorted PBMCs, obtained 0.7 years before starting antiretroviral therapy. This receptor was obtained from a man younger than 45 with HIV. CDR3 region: CGTSQTPEPRTYTQYF. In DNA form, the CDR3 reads TGTGGGACTAGCCAGACCCCGGAGCCACGCACATATACGCAGTATTTT.